The sequence of this T cell receptor (beta chain) was determined in a study of Ad26.COV2.S vaccination and SARS-CoV-2 variants. Study in general: It was the COV1001 Ad26.COV2.S trial arm that included the donor. Ad26.COV2.S given intramuscularly, once or twice 56 days apart.

This clone was picked up one time. This CDR3 is built from 15 residues. Germline V gene sequence: CDR1 LNHDA, CDR2 SQIVND (reference sequence). Trimming pared 3 bases from V and 4 bases from J, leaving 15 bases between. Treatment specified: roughly 20 received Ad26.COV2.S at low or high dose, single or two shots; about 5 received placebo; per-sample allocation not given. Repertoires come from day 63 after the first vaccine or placebo injection. Wuhan-strain SARS-CoV-2 spike was expressed by the Ad26 vector that made up the vaccine. Here immunoSEQ multiplex PCR was the method, and the copy in TCRdb shows in-frame clones only, minus some. This table holds more than 300,000 clones, 86% found once.

This chain uses TRBV19 with TRBJ1-2; D gene ambiguous. This receptor was identified in a person aged 18-65 years who received the Ad26.COV2.S COVID-19 vaccine or a placebo. The sequences come from peripheral blood, collected in a trial of Ad26.COV2.S vaccine versus placebo. The CDR3 here is CASSILLRTTYGYTF. The CDR3 coding sequence is TGTGCCAGTAGTATTTTGTTGAGGACCACCTATGGCTACACCTTC. The full variable domain, with the rest looked up from reference TRBV19 and TRBJ1-2, is DGGITQSPKYLFRKEGQNVTLSCEQNLNHDAMYWYRQDPGQGLRLIYYSQIVNDFQKGDIAEGYSVSREKKESFPLTVTSAQKNPTAFYLCASSILLRTTYGYTFGSGTRLTVV.